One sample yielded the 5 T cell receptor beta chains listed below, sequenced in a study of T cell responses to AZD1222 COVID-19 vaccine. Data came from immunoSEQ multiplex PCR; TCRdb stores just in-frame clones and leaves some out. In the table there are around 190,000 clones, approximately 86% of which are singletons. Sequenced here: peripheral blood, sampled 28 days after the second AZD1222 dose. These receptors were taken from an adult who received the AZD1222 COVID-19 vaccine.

The CDR3 sequence is CASSQATGGIQPQHF. The CDR3 DNA follows: TGTGCCAGCAGCCAGGCCACAGGGGGCATACAGCCCCAGCATTTT. The chain employs TRBV4-2 and TRBJ1-5; 9 bases are shared with TRBD1. This CDR3 contains 15 residues. Germline-derived CDR1 and CDR2 are LGHNA and YNFKEQ. J was trimmed by 7 bases and V by 3 bases; bases with no gene match: 7.

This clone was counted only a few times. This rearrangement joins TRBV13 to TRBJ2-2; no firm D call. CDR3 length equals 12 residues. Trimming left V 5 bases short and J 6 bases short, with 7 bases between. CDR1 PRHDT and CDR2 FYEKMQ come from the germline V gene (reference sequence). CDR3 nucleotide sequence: TGTGCCAGCAGCCCGGCCGCCGGGGAGCTGTTTTTT. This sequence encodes CASSPAAGELFF.

In nucleotides, the CDR3 is TGTGCCAGCAGTTTTGGACAGATCTATGGCTACACCTTC. It encodes CASSFGQIYGYTF. V and J are TRBV2 and TRBJ1-2, with D possibly TRBD1 on 6 matching bases. The CDR3 runs 13 residues. V was pared by 5 bases and J by 4 bases, with 11 bases between. Germline-derived CDR1 and CDR2 are SNHLY and FYNNEI.

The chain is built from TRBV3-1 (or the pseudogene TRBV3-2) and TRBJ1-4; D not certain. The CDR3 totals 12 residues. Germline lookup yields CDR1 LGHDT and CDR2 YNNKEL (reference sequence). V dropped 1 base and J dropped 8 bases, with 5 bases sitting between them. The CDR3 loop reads CASSQGVEKLFF. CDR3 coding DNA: TGTGCCAGCAGCCAAGGGGTAGAAAAACTGTTTTTT.

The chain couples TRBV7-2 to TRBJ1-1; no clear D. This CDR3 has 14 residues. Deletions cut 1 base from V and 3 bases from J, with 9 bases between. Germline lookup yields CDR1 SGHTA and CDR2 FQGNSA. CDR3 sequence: CASSLVLRDTEAFF. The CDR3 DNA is TGTGCCAGCAGCTTAGTTCTTCGGGACACTGAAGCTTTCTTT.